This is a list of T cell receptor beta chains from one sample in a study of blood T cell repertoires in COVID-19. This table comes from immunoSEQ multiplex PCR, and its TCRdb copy is limited to in-frame clones, with some not included. The data contain around 420,000 clones, roughly 90% of them seen just once; the ten biggest clones take up about 2.1%. The sequenced sample was PBMCs or T cells enriched from blood (not recorded which). These receptors all stem from a woman aged 40 to 50 with acute COVID-19. CDR3s include the opening cysteine and the closing phenylalanine or tryptophan. Fields, in order: J gene, V gene, D gene, clone size, CDR3 DNA, CDR3 protein. D genes are given only for firm matches. Clone size is stated in some rows and not others, as once, few, many or a class when expanded.

j_call: TRBJ1-2; v_call: TRBV27; d_call: .; clone_size: .; cdr3_nt: TGTGCCAGCAGTTTAAGGGGGGGCTTCTATGGCTACACCTTC; cdr3_aa: CASSLRGGFYGYTF
j_call: TRBJ1-6; v_call: TRBV6-5; d_call: .; clone_size: .; cdr3_nt: TGTGCCAGCAGGCCCGGACTTACCTCACCCCTCCACTTT; cdr3_aa: CASRPGLTSPLHF
j_call: TRBJ2-1; v_call: TRBV3-1/TRBV3-2; d_call: TRBD2; clone_size: .; cdr3_nt: TGTGCCAGCAGCCAAGGGACTAGCGGGGGCCGCTACAATGAGCAGTTCTTC; cdr3_aa: CASSQGTSGGRYNEQFF
j_call: TRBJ2-7; v_call: TRBV11-3; d_call: TRBD2; clone_size: few; cdr3_nt: TGTGCCAGCAGCCCGAGCGGGGGGATCAACGAGCAGTACTTC; cdr3_aa: CASSPSGGINEQYF
j_call: TRBJ1-2; v_call: TRBV6-5; d_call: TRBD1; clone_size: .; cdr3_nt: TGTGCCAGCAGTTCCGGACAGGGACATGGCTACACCTTC; cdr3_aa: CASSSGQGHGYTF
j_call: TRBJ1-5; v_call: TRBV5-1; d_call: .; clone_size: .; cdr3_nt: TGCGCCAGCAGCAAGGGAGGGGACGTCAACGAGCCCCAGCATTTT; cdr3_aa: CASSKGGDVNEPQHF
j_call: TRBJ2-6; v_call: TRBV7-9; d_call: TRBD1; clone_size: .; cdr3_nt: TGTGCCAGCAGCCCAACAGGGGGGCTCTCTGGGGCCAACGTCCTGACTTTC; cdr3_aa: CASSPTGGLSGANVLTF
j_call: TRBJ1-2; v_call: TRBV6-2/TRBV6-3; d_call: .; clone_size: .; cdr3_nt: TGTGCCAGCAGTTACTCGATCGCCGGGAACTATGGCTACACCTTC; cdr3_aa: CASSYSIAGNYGYTF
j_call: TRBJ1-5; v_call: TRBV7-9; d_call: .; clone_size: .; cdr3_nt: TGTGCCAGCAGCCCCACAGTTAGTGGGCCCCAGCATTTT; cdr3_aa: CASSPTVSGPQHF
j_call: TRBJ1-5; v_call: TRBV6-5; d_call: .; clone_size: .; cdr3_nt: TGTGCCAGCAGCCGCGCACCTAGCAATCAGCCCCAGCATTTT; cdr3_aa: CASSRAPSNQPQHF
j_call: TRBJ1-3; v_call: TRBV28; d_call: TRBD1; clone_size: .; cdr3_nt: TGTGCCAGCAAGGTACAGGGGGCAAACACCATATATTTT; cdr3_aa: CASKVQGANTIYF
j_call: TRBJ1-6; v_call: TRBV4-1; d_call: .; clone_size: .; cdr3_nt: TGCGCCAGCAGCCAAGATGAGGTCCAGGGGTTCTCACCCCTCCACTTT; cdr3_aa: CASSQDEVQGFSPLHF
j_call: TRBJ1-6; v_call: TRBV2; d_call: TRBD1; clone_size: once; cdr3_nt: TGTGCCAGAAACAGGGGGAGGAGCGGTTCACCCCTCCACTTT; cdr3_aa: CARNRGRSGSPLHF
j_call: TRBJ2-3; v_call: TRBV6-1; d_call: .; clone_size: once; cdr3_nt: TGTGCCAGCAGTGAAACAGTGAGCACAGATACGCAGTATTTT; cdr3_aa: CASSETVSTDTQYF
j_call: TRBJ1-2; v_call: TRBV7-9; d_call: .; clone_size: .; cdr3_nt: TGTGCCAGCAGCTTCACAGAGACATATGGCTACACCTTC; cdr3_aa: CASSFTETYGYTF
j_call: TRBJ2-5; v_call: TRBV5-4; d_call: .; clone_size: .; cdr3_nt: TGTGCCAGCAGCTCCTCAGGGTATCAAGAGACCCAGTACTTC; cdr3_aa: CASSSSGYQETQYF
j_call: TRBJ2-3; v_call: TRBV27; d_call: TRBD1; clone_size: .; cdr3_nt: TGTGCCAGTCGACAGGGAAGCACAGATACGCAGTATTTT; cdr3_aa: CASRQGSTDTQYF
j_call: TRBJ2-3; v_call: TRBV25-1; d_call: .; clone_size: .; cdr3_nt: TGTGCCAGCAGCCAAATGATCAGGCAGTATTTT; cdr3_aa: CASSQMIRQYF
j_call: TRBJ2-5; v_call: TRBV23-1; d_call: TRBD1; clone_size: .; cdr3_nt: TGCGCCAGCAGGACAGGGAGAGAGACCCAGTACTTC; cdr3_aa: CASRTGRETQYF
j_call: TRBJ1-2; v_call: TRBV4-2; d_call: .; clone_size: .; cdr3_nt: TGTGCCAGCAGCCAAGATCGGCAGGGCGGCGGCTACACCTTC; cdr3_aa: CASSQDRQGGGYTF
j_call: TRBJ1-2; v_call: TRBV6-1; d_call: .; clone_size: .; cdr3_nt: TGTGCCAGCAGTGACCCTTCAGGGTTTAGCTATGGCTACACCTTC; cdr3_aa: CASSDPSGFSYGYTF
j_call: TRBJ1-5; v_call: TRBV4-1; d_call: TRBD1; clone_size: .; cdr3_nt: TGCGCCAGCAGCAGGGACAGGGAGGGGTCTCAGCCCCAGCATTTT; cdr3_aa: CASSRDREGSQPQHF
j_call: TRBJ2-5; v_call: TRBV7-2; d_call: .; clone_size: .; cdr3_nt: TGTGCCAGCAGCTTAGGGGGGGCGGGGGCCCCTACCGGGACCCAGTACTTC; cdr3_aa: CASSLGGAGAPTGTQYF
j_call: TRBJ2-3; v_call: TRBV11-3; d_call: TRBD2; clone_size: once; cdr3_nt: TGTGCCAGCAGCCCGGGGACTAGCGGGGGGGTAGATACGCAGTATTTT; cdr3_aa: CASSPGTSGGVDTQYF
j_call: TRBJ1-3; v_call: TRBV14; d_call: TRBD1; clone_size: .; cdr3_nt: TGTGCCAGCAGCCTGCAACGGACAGGGGGCGGAAACACCATATATTTT; cdr3_aa: CASSLQRTGGGNTIYF
j_call: TRBJ2-5; v_call: TRBV11-3; d_call: TRBD1; clone_size: .; cdr3_nt: TGTGCCAGCAGTCCGGACAGGGGACGGCAAGAGACCCAGTACTTC; cdr3_aa: CASSPDRGRQETQYF
j_call: TRBJ1-2; v_call: TRBV20-1; d_call: .; clone_size: .; cdr3_nt: TGCAGTGCTAGTTGGGACACGAACTATGGCTACACCTTC; cdr3_aa: CSASWDTNYGYTF
j_call: TRBJ1-4; v_call: TRBV29-1; d_call: .; clone_size: .; cdr3_nt: TGCAGCGTTGACGTACAGGGCAAAGGAAAACTGTTTTTT; cdr3_aa: CSVDVQGKGKLFF
j_call: TRBJ2-5; v_call: TRBV18; d_call: .; clone_size: .; cdr3_nt: TGTGCCAGCTCCCGGGACTACCAGGGGGAGACCCAGTACTTC; cdr3_aa: CASSRDYQGETQYF
j_call: TRBJ1-1; v_call: TRBV25-1; d_call: .; clone_size: .; cdr3_nt: TGTGCCAGCAGTGAATCGAGGTGGGGGGGTGGATTCTTT; cdr3_aa: CASSESRWGGGFF